This T cell receptor beta chain was recorded in a study of neoadjuvant anti-PD-1 for oral cavity cancer. Profiling relied on immunoSEQ multiplex PCR, and the TCRdb table lists in-frame clones only, not all of them. The sample holds some 70,000 clones, 70% to 90% seen once. Time point denoted: after neoadjuvant nivolumab, at surgical resection. Germline-derived CDR1 and CDR2 are SGHDN and FVKESK. The CDR3 has 16 amino acids. V gave up 4 bases and J gave up 7 bases; unmatched junction bases: 12. This sequence joins TRBV14 and TRBJ2-1; 8 positions match TRBD2. The TCR was taken from a person between 40 and 79 years old with oral cavity squamous cell carcinoma. Sequencing was performed on PBMCs, taken after nivolumab (anti-PD-1) treatment. The CDR3 region has the DNA TGTGCCAGCAGCCCAATTTTAGGACTAGCAACGAATGAGCAGTTCTTC. Amino acid sequence: CASSPILGLATNEQFF.